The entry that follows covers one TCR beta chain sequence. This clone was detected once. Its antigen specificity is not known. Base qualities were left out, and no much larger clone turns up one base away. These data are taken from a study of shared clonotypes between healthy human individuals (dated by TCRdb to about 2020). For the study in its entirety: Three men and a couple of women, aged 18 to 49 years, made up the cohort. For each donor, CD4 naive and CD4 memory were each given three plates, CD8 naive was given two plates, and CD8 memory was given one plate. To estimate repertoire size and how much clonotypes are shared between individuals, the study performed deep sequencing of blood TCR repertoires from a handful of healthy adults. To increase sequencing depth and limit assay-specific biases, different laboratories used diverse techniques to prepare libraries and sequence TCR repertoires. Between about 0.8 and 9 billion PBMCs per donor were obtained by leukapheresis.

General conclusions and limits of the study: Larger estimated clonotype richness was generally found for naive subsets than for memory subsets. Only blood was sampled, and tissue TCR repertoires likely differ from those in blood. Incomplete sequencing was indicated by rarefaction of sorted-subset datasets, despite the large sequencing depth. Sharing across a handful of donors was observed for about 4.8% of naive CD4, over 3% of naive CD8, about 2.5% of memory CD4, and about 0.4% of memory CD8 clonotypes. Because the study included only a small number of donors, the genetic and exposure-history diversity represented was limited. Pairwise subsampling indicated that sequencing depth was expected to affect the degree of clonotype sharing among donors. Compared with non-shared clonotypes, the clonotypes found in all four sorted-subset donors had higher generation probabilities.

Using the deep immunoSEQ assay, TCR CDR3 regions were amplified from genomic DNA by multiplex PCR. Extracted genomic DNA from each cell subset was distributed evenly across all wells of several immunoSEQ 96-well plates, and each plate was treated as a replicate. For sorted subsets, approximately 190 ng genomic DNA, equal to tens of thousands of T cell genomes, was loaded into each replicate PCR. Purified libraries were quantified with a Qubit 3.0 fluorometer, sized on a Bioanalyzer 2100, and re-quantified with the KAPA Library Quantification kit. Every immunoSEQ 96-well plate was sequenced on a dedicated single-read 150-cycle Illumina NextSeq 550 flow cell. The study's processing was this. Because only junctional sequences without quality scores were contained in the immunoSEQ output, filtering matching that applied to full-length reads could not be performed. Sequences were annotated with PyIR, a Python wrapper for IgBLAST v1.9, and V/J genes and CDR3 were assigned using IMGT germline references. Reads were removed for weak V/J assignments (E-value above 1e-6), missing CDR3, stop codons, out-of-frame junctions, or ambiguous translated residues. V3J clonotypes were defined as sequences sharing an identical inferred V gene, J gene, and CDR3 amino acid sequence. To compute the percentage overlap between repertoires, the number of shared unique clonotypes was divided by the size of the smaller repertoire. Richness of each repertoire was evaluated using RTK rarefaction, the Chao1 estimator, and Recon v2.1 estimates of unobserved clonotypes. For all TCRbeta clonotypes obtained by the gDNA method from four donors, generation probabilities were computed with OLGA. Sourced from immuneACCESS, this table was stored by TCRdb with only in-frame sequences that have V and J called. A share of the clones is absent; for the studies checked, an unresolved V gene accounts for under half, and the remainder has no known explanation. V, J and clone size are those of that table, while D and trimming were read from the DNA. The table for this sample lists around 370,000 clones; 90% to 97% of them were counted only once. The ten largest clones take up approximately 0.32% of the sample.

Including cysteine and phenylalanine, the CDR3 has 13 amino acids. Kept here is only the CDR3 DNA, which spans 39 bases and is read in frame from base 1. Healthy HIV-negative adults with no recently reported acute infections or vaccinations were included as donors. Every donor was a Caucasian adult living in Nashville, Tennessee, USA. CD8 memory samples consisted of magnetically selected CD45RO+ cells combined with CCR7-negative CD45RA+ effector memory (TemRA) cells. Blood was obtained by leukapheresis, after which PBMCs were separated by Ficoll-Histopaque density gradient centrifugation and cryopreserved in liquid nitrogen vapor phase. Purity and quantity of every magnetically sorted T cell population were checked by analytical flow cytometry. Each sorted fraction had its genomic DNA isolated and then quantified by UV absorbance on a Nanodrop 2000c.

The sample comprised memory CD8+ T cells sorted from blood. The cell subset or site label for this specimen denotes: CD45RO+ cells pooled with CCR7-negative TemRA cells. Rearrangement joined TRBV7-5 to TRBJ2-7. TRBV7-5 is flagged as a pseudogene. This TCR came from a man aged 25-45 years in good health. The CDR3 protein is CASSLVGSTEQYF. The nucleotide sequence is TGTGCCAGCAGCTTGGTAGGTTCCACCGAGCAGTACTTC.